The table lists the clone carrying this TCR beta chain with a few counts. Its specificity is not known. A read error may account for a junction end that differs from germline. Thyroid surgery took place with no prior treatment in any patient. This CDR3 is built from 14 residues. The germline CDR1 and CDR2 sequences are SNHLY and FYNNEI. This entry comes from a study of metastatic and nonmetastatic thyroid tumors. On the study more broadly: Blood and tumor or nodule tissue repertoires from malignant and benign thyroid patients were compared. Points from the study as a whole: In blood and tumor, TCR beta diversity was reportedly significantly higher in malignant thyroid tumors than in benign nodules.

Study processing details: Construction of a distant-metastasis classifier for papillary thyroid cancer relied on CDR3 differences across clinicopathological groups. MiXCR reprocessed the PCR reads for TCRdb. TCRdb, not the original authors, processed these V and J calls. The sample has 50,000 to 70,000 clones; approximately 4% are singletons. J is TRBJ2-7 and V is TRBV2, with a tentative D call TRBD1 (5 bases). The material sequenced was blood. The sequence was collected from a female donor with papillary thyroid cancer or a benign thyroid nodule (not recorded which). Some clones in this sample may be carry-over from other donors' samples. CDR3 sequence: CAGREPVPEAEQYF. In DNA, the CDR3 is TGTGCCGGCAGGGAACCGGTCCCTGAGGCCGAGCAGTACTTC.